This note documents a single TCR beta chain sequence. Its cognate antigen is unknown. For approximately 10 days, roughly 9 x 10^4 sorted CD4+ cells grew with T cell-depleted PBMCs and CEF. The sample comes from a study of CD4 T cells in relation to SARS-CoV-2 and coronaviruses. About the study: After roughly 9 days of antigen culture, PBMC TCR beta CDR3s were sequenced. A couple of subjects were Hispanic; patients were seven or eight males and a few females. Median patient age was approximately 40 years, spanning 21 to 72 years.

Some clones are missing from TCRdb's copy, which holds only in-frame ones; the method was immunoSEQ multiplex PCR. The sample contains tens of thousands of clones, 84% of which appear only once. The CDR3 runs to 16 residues. Germline V lookup: CDR1 SGHTA, CDR2 FQGNSA. V shed 1 base and J 0 bases; nucleotides not matched to a gene: 5. The V and J genes are TRBV7-2 and TRBJ1-1, with 7 bases fitting TRBD1. The sequenced sample consisted of naive CD4+ T cells from PBMCs, cultured in vitro. Subset specified: naive CD4+ T cells isolated by negative enrichment. The origin of this receptor is an adult with COVID-19. CDR3 sequence: CASSLGTGVMNTEAFF. The CDR3 nucleotides are TGTGCCAGCAGCTTAGGAACAGGGGTCATGAACACTGAAGCTTTCTTT.